Listed below are T cell receptor beta chains from one sample, sequenced in a study of cytomegalovirus exposure and HLA in healthy donors. The protocol was immunoSEQ multiplex PCR, while the TCRdb copy is restricted to in-frame clones and leaves out a portion. The sample shows tens of thousands of clones, 85% to 95% of them seen only once. Sequencing was carried out using PBMCs. The receptors were gathered from a woman in her 30s in good health and CMV-seropositive. Both conserved end residues are part of each CDR3. D genes are given only for firm matches. Rows give clone size only sometimes, using once, few, many, or a class for an expanded clone.

TRBJ1-5	TRBD1	18	TRBV18	once	CASSPLHRGPKGNQPQHF	TGTGCCAGCTCACCACTACACAGGGGGCCTAAGGGAAATCAGCCCCAGCATTTT
TRBJ2-3	-	14	TRBV7-2	-	CASSLDQGGDTQYF	TGTGCCAGCAGCTTAGACCAGGGGGGAGATACGCAGTATTTT
TRBJ2-7	-	11	TRBV19	-	CASSIPGEQYF	TGTGCCAGTAGTATTCCGGGCGAGCAGTACTTC
TRBJ1-5	-	14	TRBV9	-	CASSLGNPGEPQHF	TGTGCCAGCAGCCTCGGGAACCCCGGTGAGCCCCAGCATTTT
TRBJ2-7	-	13	TRBV30	-	CAWSVGGSYEQYF	TGTGCCTGGAGTGTGGGAGGTTCCTACGAGCAGTACTTC
TRBJ2-3	-	16	TRBV5-1	once	CASSSGGASPLDTQYF	TGCGCCAGCAGCTCCGGCGGGGCTTCCCCCCTTGATACGCAGTATTTT
TRBJ2-1	-	16	TRBV29-1	-	CSVEYQQQSSYNEQFF	TGCAGCGTTGAATATCAACAGCAGAGCTCCTACAATGAGCAGTTCTTC
TRBJ2-2	-	14	TRBV11-3	-	CASSLQGDTGELFF	TGTGCCAGCAGCTTACAGGGTGACACCGGGGAGCTGTTTTTT
TRBJ1-5	-	16	TRBV4-2	-	CASSQGDGQGDSPQHF	TGTGCCAGCAGCCAAGGTGACGGACAAGGGGACTCGCCCCAGCATTTT
TRBJ1-1	-	17	TRBV5-1	-	CASSLETGGPLNTEAFF	TGCGCCAGCAGCTTGGAGACGGGAGGACCATTGAACACTGAAGCTTTCTTT
TRBJ1-2	-	12	TRBV25-1	once	CASSEWADGYTF	TGTGCCAGCAGTGAATGGGCAGATGGCTACACCTTC
TRBJ2-2	TRBD1	14	TRBV27	-	CASTFGQGTGELFF	TGTGCCAGCACTTTTGGACAGGGCACCGGGGAGCTGTTTTTT
TRBJ1-3	-	15	TRBV2	-	CASSIPGLSGNTIYF	TGTGCCAGCAGTATTCCGGGACTCTCTGGAAACACCATATATTTT
TRBJ2-1	TRBD2	16	TRBV6-1	-	CASSEDGTSVHNEQFF	TGTGCCAGCAGTGAAGACGGGACTAGCGTACACAATGAGCAGTTCTTC
TRBJ2-2	TRBD2	18	TRBV9	-	CASSTRTSGAANTGELFF	TGTGCCAGCAGCACCCGGACTAGCGGGGCAGCGAACACCGGGGAGCTGTTTTTT
TRBJ2-3	-	14	TRBV5-6	-	CASSLTGWADTQYF	TGTGCCAGCAGCTTGACAGGGTGGGCAGATACGCAGTATTTT
TRBJ2-3	TRBD2	16	TRBV5-4	-	CASSLGLAGNTDTQYF	TGTGCCAGCAGCTTGGGACTAGCGGGAAACACAGATACGCAGTATTTT
TRBJ2-7	TRBD2	14	TRBV6-5	-	CASSYSGSSYEQYF	TGTGCCAGCAGTTATAGCGGGAGCTCCTACGAGCAGTACTTC
TRBJ1-2	TRBD1	13	TRBV9	-	CASSTDRGNGYTF	TGTGCCAGCAGCACCGACAGGGGGAATGGCTACACCTTC